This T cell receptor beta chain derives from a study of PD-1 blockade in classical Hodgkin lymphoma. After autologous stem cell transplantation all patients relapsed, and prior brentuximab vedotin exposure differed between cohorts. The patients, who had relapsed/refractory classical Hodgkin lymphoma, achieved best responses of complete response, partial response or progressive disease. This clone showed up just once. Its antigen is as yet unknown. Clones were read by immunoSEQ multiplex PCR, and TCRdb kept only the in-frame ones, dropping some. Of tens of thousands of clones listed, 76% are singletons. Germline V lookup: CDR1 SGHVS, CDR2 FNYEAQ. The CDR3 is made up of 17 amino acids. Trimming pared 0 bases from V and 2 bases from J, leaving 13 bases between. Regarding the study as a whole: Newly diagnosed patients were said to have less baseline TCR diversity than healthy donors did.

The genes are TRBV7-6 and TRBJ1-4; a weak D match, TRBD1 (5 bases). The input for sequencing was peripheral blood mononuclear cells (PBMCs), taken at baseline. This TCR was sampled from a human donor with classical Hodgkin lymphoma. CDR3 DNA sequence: TGTGCCAGCAGCTTAGCGGATCCGTACAGGACTAATGAAAAACTGTTTTTT. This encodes CASSLADPYRTNEKLFF. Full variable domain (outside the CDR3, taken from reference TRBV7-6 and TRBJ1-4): GAGVSQSPRYKVTKRGQDVALRCDPISGHVSLYWYRQALGQGPEFLTYFNYEAQQDKSGLPNDRFSAERPEGSISTLTIQRTEQRDSAMYRCASSLADPYRTNEKLFFGSGTQLSVL.